A selection of T cell receptor beta chains follows, all from one sample in a study of technical replicates of blood from a handful of donors. TCRdb's table, derived via immunoSEQ multiplex PCR, lists solely in-frame clones and lacks some. The profile shows roughly 81,000 clones, around 97% of them singletons. Sequencing was performed on T cells isolated from PBMCs. The receptors here all came from a human donor in good health. The CDR3 runs from the conserved cysteine through the conserved F or W. Fields, in order: clone size, V gene, D gene, J gene, CDR3 DNA, CDR3 protein. D genes are given only for firm matches. Only some rows state a clone size, as once, few, many or a class for expanded clones.

-,TRBV7-9,TRBD1,TRBJ1-4,TGTGCCAGCAGCCAGGGACAGAAAAATGAAAAACTGTTTTTT,CASSQGQKNEKLFF
-,TRBV18,-,TRBJ1-1,TGTGCCAGCTCGTCCAACACCTTTGGAGGCTCCCTTATCACTGAAGCTTTCTTT,CASSSNTFGGSLITEAFF
-,TRBV19,TRBD2,TRBJ2-3,TGTGCCAGTAGTCTTCGACTAGCCGGCACAGATACGCAGTATTTT,CASSLRLAGTDTQYF
-,TRBV2,TRBD1,TRBJ2-7,TGTGCCAGCAGTATAGGGGGCGCTTCCTACGAGCAGTACTTC,CASSIGGASYEQYF
-,TRBV7-3,-,TRBJ2-6,TGTGCCAGCAGCCCCGGACAGCCCTCTGGGGCCAACGTCCTGACTTTC,CASSPGQPSGANVLTF
-,TRBV6-5,TRBD1,TRBJ2-1,TGTGCCAGCAGTTACGGGACAGGGATATCCTACAATGAGCAGTTCTTC,CASSYGTGISYNEQFF
-,TRBV10-3,TRBD1,TRBJ1-1,TGTGCCACCTTTGGGACAGGGGACACTGAAGCTTTCTTT,CATFGTGDTEAFF
-,TRBV5-1,-,TRBJ2-5,TGCGCCAGCAGCTTGTCGCCAGAAGAGACCCAGTACTTC,CASSLSPEETQYF
once,TRBV7-9,TRBD1,TRBJ1-2,TGTGCCAGCAGCTTAGGGGGACAGGGTGCTGGCTACACCTTC,CASSLGGQGAGYTF
-,TRBV4-2,TRBD2,TRBJ2-2,TGTGCCAGCCGGGGGAGCGGGAATCTCGCGAACACCGGGGAGCTGTTTTTT,CASRGSGNLANTGELFF
-,TRBV6-1,TRBD2,TRBJ2-2,TGTGCCAGCAGTGGGAGCGGGAGGTATAGCACCGGGGAGCTGTTTTTT,CASSGSGRYSTGELFF
-,TRBV4-1,TRBD1,TRBJ2-1,TGCGCCAGCAGCCAAGGCAGGGGGCTTAACTACAATGAGCAGTTCTTC,CASSQGRGLNYNEQFF
once,TRBV19,-,TRBJ2-1,TGTGCCAGTAGTCCCCGATTAGGCGGGTCCTCCTACAATGAGCAGTTCTTC,CASSPRLGGSSYNEQFF
-,TRBV27,TRBD1,TRBJ1-2,TGTGCCAGCAGTCCGCAGGGGACAGGGTTTGGCTACACCTTC,CASSPQGTGFGYTF
-,TRBV5-1,-,TRBJ1-2,TGCGCCAGCAGCCCGAGGCCAGATAGCGGGTACTATGGCTACACCTTC,CASSPRPDSGYYGYTF
-,TRBV6-5,TRBD2,TRBJ2-1,TGTGCCAGCAGTTACGGTCTAGCGGATGGCAATGAGCAGTTCTTC,CASSYGLADGNEQFF
-,TRBV11-3,-,TRBJ2-7,TGTGCCAGCAGCACGTCAGGGATGGTGTCCTACGAGCAGTACTTC,CASSTSGMVSYEQYF
-,TRBV29-1,-,TRBJ2-5,TGCAGCGTTGGGGGCCTTGAGACCCAGTACTTC,CSVGGLETQYF
-,TRBV28,TRBD2,TRBJ2-1,TGTGCCAGCAGTTCCTACTTAGGCGGGAGCAGTAGCGTTGAGCAGTTCTTC,CASSSYLGGSSSVEQFF
-,TRBV29-1,TRBD1,TRBJ2-1,TGCAGCGTTAACAAAGGGGGACAGGAATACTCCTACAATGAGCAGTTCTTC,CSVNKGGQEYSYNEQFF
-,TRBV23-1,TRBD1,TRBJ1-2,TGCGCCAGCACCACAGGGGAATCTTTTGGCTACACCTTC,CASTTGESFGYTF
-,TRBV7-3,-,TRBJ2-7,TGTGCCAGCAGCCTAAAGGACAGAAACAACCCCTACGAGCAGTACTTC,CASSLKDRNNPYEQYF
-,TRBV6-1,-,TRBJ1-1,TGTGCCAGCAGTAAGGGGAATAGACAGCACACTGAAGCTTTCTTT,CASSKGNRQHTEAFF
-,TRBV11-2,-,TRBJ2-2,TGTGCCAGCAGCCCCTGGGGCGTCACCGGGGAGCTGTTTTTT,CASSPWGVTGELFF
-,TRBV5-4,-,TRBJ2-5,TGTGCCAGCAGCTTGGACAGGGCAGAGACCCAGTACTTC,CASSLDRAETQYF
-,TRBV4-1,-,TRBJ2-1,TGCGCCAGCAGCCAAGAATTACGCGGCGGATACAATGAGCAGTTCTTC,CASSQELRGGYNEQFF
-,TRBV10-1,-,TRBJ1-4,TGCGCCAGCAGTGAGGGACATAGTGAAAAACTGTTTTTT,CASSEGHSEKLFF
-,TRBV27,-,TRBJ2-3,TGTGCCAGCAGCTTAAGGGCCAGGGGCACAGATACGCAGTATTTT,CASSLRARGTDTQYF
once,TRBV6-1,-,TRBJ2-6,TGTGCCAGCAGTGCAGGGTCTGGGGCCAACGTCCTGACTTTC,CASSAGSGANVLTF
-,TRBV11-2,-,TRBJ2-1,TGTGCCAGCAGAGAATTGTATAGCTCCTACAATGAGCAGTTCTTC,CASRELYSSYNEQFF
-,TRBV2,-,TRBJ2-1,TGTGCCAGTCCGAGCTCCTACAATGAGCAGTTCTTC,CASPSSYNEQFF
-,TRBV7-9,-,TRBJ2-7,TGTGCCAGCAGCCCCCCCACGGAGGGGCCCTACGAGCAGTACTTC,CASSPPTEGPYEQYF
-,TRBV19,-,TRBJ1-1,TGTGCCAGTAGTATAGAGAGGGACACTGAAGCTTTCTTT,CASSIERDTEAFF
-,TRBV6-1,-,TRBJ1-1,TGTGCCAGCAGTGAAGTGAGTCAGTGGGCCTTGAACACTGAAGCTTTCTTT,CASSEVSQWALNTEAFF
-,TRBV28,-,TRBJ2-3,TGTGCCAGCAGTTTACTCCCCCCCCTCACAGATACGCAGTATTTT,CASSLLPPLTDTQYF
-,TRBV27,-,TRBJ2-3,TGTGCCAGCAGTTTATACTCAGGGACAGATACGCAGTATTTT,CASSLYSGTDTQYF
-,TRBV12-5,TRBD1,TRBJ2-2,TGTGCTAGTGGTTGGGGACAGGGTGGAGCCGGGGAGCTGTTTTTT,CASGWGQGGAGELFF
-,TRBV6-5,-,TRBJ1-3,TGTGCCAGCAGTTCTGCAGGGCCTCGAAACACCATATATTTT,CASSSAGPRNTIYF
-,TRBV11-3,TRBD1,TRBJ2-7,TGTGCCAGCAGCTTAGGGACAGGGGCCTACGAGCAGTACTTC,CASSLGTGAYEQYF
-,TRBV7-9,-,TRBJ1-5,TGTGCCAGCAGCTTAGGGGCCCAGGGGCAGCCCCAGCATTTT,CASSLGAQGQPQHF
-,TRBV11-2,-,TRBJ2-7,TGTGCCAGCAGCTTACTCCCCGACGAGCAGTACTTC,CASSLLPDEQYF
-,TRBV15,TRBD1,TRBJ1-4,TGTGCCACCAGCCCCCGGGACAGAAATGAAAAACTGTTTTTT,CATSPRDRNEKLFF
-,TRBV7-6,TRBD1,TRBJ1-2,TGTGCCAGCAGCTTGGACAGGGGCTATGGCTACACCTTC,CASSLDRGYGYTF
once,TRBV2,TRBD1,TRBJ2-7,TGTGCCAGCAGTGAAGCGGGACAGGTCTCCTACGAGCAGTACTTC,CASSEAGQVSYEQYF
-,TRBV10-2,-,TRBJ1-2,TGCGCCAGCAGTGAGGGGACTTCTGGCTACACCTTC,CASSEGTSGYTF
once,TRBV5-1,TRBD1,TRBJ1-2,TGCGCCAGCAGCTTCGGACAGGGCTCTAACTATGGCTACACCTTC,CASSFGQGSNYGYTF
-,TRBV5-6,TRBD1,TRBJ1-2,TGTGCCAGCAGCCGGACAGGGGGCGAGGGCTATGGCTACACCTTC,CASSRTGGEGYGYTF
once,TRBV13,TRBD1,TRBJ2-7,TGTGCCAGCATGCGGACAGGGGGCCCGCTCGAGCAGTACTTC,CASMRTGGPLEQYF
-,TRBV5-1,-,TRBJ1-5,TGCGCCAGCAGCTCGGGACATCCTGGGAGCAATCAGCCCCAGCATTTT,CASSSGHPGSNQPQHF